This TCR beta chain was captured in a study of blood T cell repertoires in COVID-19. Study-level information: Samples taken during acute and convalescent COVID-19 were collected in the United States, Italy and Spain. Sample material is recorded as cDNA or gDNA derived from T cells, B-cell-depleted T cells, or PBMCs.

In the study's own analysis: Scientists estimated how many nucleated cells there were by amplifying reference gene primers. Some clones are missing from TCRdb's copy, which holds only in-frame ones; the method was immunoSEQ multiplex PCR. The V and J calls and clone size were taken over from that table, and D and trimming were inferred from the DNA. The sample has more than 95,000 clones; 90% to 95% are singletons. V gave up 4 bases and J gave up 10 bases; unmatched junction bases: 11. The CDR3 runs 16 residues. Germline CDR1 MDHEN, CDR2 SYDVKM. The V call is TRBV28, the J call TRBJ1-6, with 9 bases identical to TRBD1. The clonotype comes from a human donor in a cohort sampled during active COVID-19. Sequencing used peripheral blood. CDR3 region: CASSSGQGGDGSPLHF. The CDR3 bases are TGTGCCAGCAGTTCGGGACAGGGCGGGGATGGATCACCCCTCCACTTT.